Below are 23 T cell receptor beta chains sequenced from a single sample in a study of Graves' ophthalmopathy and Graves' hyperthyroidism. Investigators amplified TCR beta CDR3 regions from RNA transcripts. Second-round multiplex PCR came after first-round RT-PCR with HTBI primers. TCRdb recomputed calls from the multiplex PCR reads with MiXCR, one row per CDR3 protein. The data show approximately 460,000 distinct CDR3 sequences, roughly an eighth seen once. Sequencing was performed on blood. These receptors originate from a woman aged 30 to 39 with Graves' ophthalmopathy.

This clonotype was seen a handful of times. This sequence joins TRBV10-2 and TRBJ1-5; D unresolved. Germline CDR1 and CDR2: WSHSY and SAAADI. This CDR3 spans 15 amino acids. Between the trimmed V and J ends, which lost 0 bases and 4 bases, there was a span of 10 bases. CDR3 coding DNA: TGCGCCAGCAGTGAGTCAAACTACGGAAATCAGCCCCAGCATTTT. Amino acids: CASSESNYGNQPQHF.

This clonotype was observed at least ten times. CDR3 loop: CASSSTQWDSPLHF. The CDR3 nucleotides are TGTGCCAGCAGCTCGACTCAATGGGATTCACCCCTCCACTTT. The rearrangement uses TRBV6-2 or TRBV6-3 and TRBJ1-6; D unresolved. The CDR3 sequence is 14 residues long. CDR1 and CDR2 (germline): MNHEY, SVGEGT. Trimming took 6 bases from V and 8 from J, leaving 14 bases between them.

This clonotype was detected many times. CDR3 amino acids: CASSLVREGPYEQYF. Written as DNA, the CDR3 is TGTGCCAGCAGTTTAGTGCGGGAGGGGCCCTACGAGCAGTACTTC. J is TRBJ2-7 and V is TRBV27, with 9 bases lining up with TRBD2. The CDR3 length is 15 residues. Germline-derived CDR1 and CDR2 are MNHEY and SMNVEV (reference sequence). Unmatched junction bases numbered 4, after V lost 2 bases and J lost 2 bases.

This clonotype was detected ten times or more. The chain has TRBV7-2 and TRBJ2-5, with D possibly being TRBD2 (6 bases). With 4 bases removed from V and 4 bases from J, the gap between germline ends came to 13 bases. The CDR3 spans 14 residues. Germline CDR1 SGHTA, CDR2 FQGNSA. The DNA for the CDR3 is TGTGCCAGCAGCTCCCAAGGCGGGGTAGAGACCCAGTACTTC. Translation gives CASSSQGGVETQYF. Using reference TRBV7-2 and TRBJ2-5 for the parts outside the CDR3, the full variable domain is GAGVSQSPSNKVTEKGKDVELRCDPISGHTALYWYRQSLGQGLEFLIYFQGNSAPDKSGLPSDRFSAERTGGSVSTLTIQRTQQEDSAVYLCASSSQGGVETQYFGPGTRLLVL.

This chain connects TRBV28 to TRBJ1-2; the D is unclear. V gave up 6 bases and J gave up 4 bases, with 21 bases separating them. The CDR3 consists of 16 residues. In germline, CDR1 is MDHEN, CDR2 SYDVKM. This CDR3 reads CASSPLWALRFYGYTF. In DNA, the CDR3 is TGTGCCAGCAGCCCTCTTTGGGCTCTGCGATTCTATGGCTACACCTTC.

This clonotype was detected many times. The gene calls are TRBV18 and TRBJ2-4, with 7 bases matching TRBD1. The CDR3 spans 14 residues. Per the germline V gene, CDR1 is KGHSH and CDR2 is LQKENI. J gave up 6 bases and V 5 bases, and 7 bases lay outside the gene matches. CDR3 sequence reads: CASSSTGDRNIQYF. CDR3 in DNA: TGTGCCAGCTCATCTACAGGGGATCGAAACATTCAGTACTTC.

Ten or more counts support this clonotype. An end of the junction differs from the germline gene, which may be a read error. This rearrangement joins TRBV5-1 to TRBJ1-2, with D unclear. The CDR3 consists of 12 residues. Per germline, CDR1 SGHRS and CDR2 YFSETQ. The CDR3 DNA is TGCGCCAGCAGCTTGGATAACCATGGCTACACCTTC. Amino acid sequence: CASSLDNHGYTF. Drawing the rest from reference TRBV5-1 and TRBJ1-2, the complete variable domain is KAGVTQTPRYLIKTRGQQVTLSCSPISGHRSVSWYQQTPGQGLQFLFEYFSETQRNKGNFPGRFSGRQFSNSRSEMNVSTLELGDSALYLCASSLDNHGYTFGSGTRLTVV.

This clonotype was picked up many times. This sequence joins TRBV5-1 and TRBJ1-1; TRBD1 matches at 9 bases. The CDR3 runs to 15 residues. Germline trimming cut 2 bases from V and 3 bases from J; bases unmatched to any gene: 5. The V gene's germline CDR1 is SGHRS and CDR2 YFSETQ. CDR3 loop: CASSFWTGAHTEAFF. The CDR3, as DNA: TGCGCCAGCAGCTTTTGGACAGGGGCACACACTGAAGCTTTCTTT.

This clonotype appeared many times. This chain uses TRBV27 with TRBJ1-2, with 7 positions matching TRBD1. Trimming at V came to 6 bases and at J to 4 bases, leaving 8 bases not matched to a gene. Germline loops: CDR1 MNHEY, CDR2 SMNVEV (reference sequence). The CDR3 is made up of 14 amino acids. CDR3 sequence (DNA): TGTGCCAGCAGGACCGGGACAGCGAGCTATGGCTACACCTTC. Translation gives CASRTGTASYGYTF.

This sequence joins TRBV11-2 and TRBJ2-5; D is uncertain. The CDR3 is 18 residues long. Germline V CDR1 and CDR2: SGHAT, FQNNGV. V was trimmed by 4 bases and J by 1 base, leaving 22 bases between them. CDR3 residues: CASSSYISSGRRQETQYF. CDR3 coding DNA: TGTGCCAGCAGCTCTTACATTAGCAGTGGAAGGCGCCAAGAGACCCAGTACTTC.

This clonotype was found a few times. The chain joins TRBV30 to TRBJ2-7; tentative D call: TRBD1 (5 bases). From germline, CDR1 is GTSNPN and CDR2 SVGIG (reference sequence). Trimming pared 3 bases from V and 3 bases from J, leaving 6 bases between. The CDR3 runs to 11 residues. CDR3 nucleotide sequence: TGTGCCTGGAGAGACAGCTACGAGCAGTACTTC. This translates into CAWRDSYEQYF.

This clonotype was seen at least ten times. This chain connects TRBV19 to TRBJ1-1; D not certain. V lost 3 bases and J 1 base, leaving 15 bases between the germline ends. Germline V gene sequence: CDR1 LNHDA, CDR2 SQIVND (reference sequence). The CDR3 totals 16 residues. CDR3 DNA: TGTGCCAGTAGTATCCTTTCTCACCGGGGGAACACTGAAGCTTTCTTT. Amino acids: CASSILSHRGNTEAFF.

This clonotype was seen repeatedly, ten times or more. This rearrangement joins TRBV15 to TRBJ1-1, with D unresolved. The V end was cut by 8 bases, the J end by 3 bases, with 13 bases between. Germline-derived CDR1 and CDR2 are LNHNV and YYDKDF (reference sequence). The CDR3 is 13 residues long. DNA of the CDR3: TGTGCCACCCGACCTCCGGGAGACACTGAAGCTTTCTTT. Translated, it gives CATRPPGDTEAFF.

This clonotype was detected ten times or more. The V and J genes are TRBV20-1 and TRBJ2-5; 16 nucleotides align to TRBD2. The CDR3 covers 17 residues. Germline CDR1 is DFQATT and CDR2 is SNEGSKA (reference sequence). The J segment lost 1 base and the V segment lost 3 bases, leaving 5 bases of the junction unmatched. The DNA for the CDR3 is TGCAGTGCTAGTACGGGACTAGCGGGAGGGGGCCAAGAGACCCAGTACTTC. This sequence encodes CSASTGLAGGGQETQYF.

This clonotype was seen repeatedly, ten times or more. The chain links TRBV2 to TRBJ2-4; D is perhaps TRBD2 (6 bases). The V end lost 7 bases, the J end lost 0 bases, and 10 bases lay between the germline ends. Looked up from germline, CDR1 is SNHLY and CDR2 is FYNNEI. CDR3 length: 14 amino acids. CDR3 loop: CASTWDSAKNIQYF. Written as DNA, the CDR3 is TGTGCCAGCACCTGGGACTCAGCCAAAAACATTCAGTACTTC.

In this sample, this clonotype turned up many times. The chain is built from TRBV15 and TRBJ1-2, with 8 bases fitting TRBD1. The CDR3 has 15 residues. Germline trimming cut 4 bases from V and 3 bases from J; bases unmatched to any gene: 7. The germline V gene has CDR1 LNHNV and CDR2 YYDKDF (reference sequence). The CDR3 spells CATSNTGGVYYGYTF. CDR3 sequence (DNA): TGTGCCACCAGCAACACAGGGGGAGTCTACTATGGCTACACCTTC.

This clonotype was seen a few times. The chain has TRBV30 and TRBJ2-7; 11 bases agree with TRBD1. CDR3 length equals 15 residues. Germline CDR1 is GTSNPN and CDR2 is SVGIG (reference sequence). J gave up 3 bases and V 3 bases, and 7 bases lay outside the gene matches. In DNA form, the CDR3 reads TGTGCCTGGAGCCGGGGGACAGGGGGTTTCTACGAGCAGTACTTC. Protein: CAWSRGTGGFYEQYF.

This clonotype was observed at least ten times. This rearrangement joins TRBV6-5 to TRBJ1-2; TRBD1 is a possible D gene (6 bases). CDR1 MNHEY and CDR2 SVGAGI come from the germline V gene. The CDR3 runs 16 residues. V lost 0 bases, J lost 6 bases, and 17 bases lay in between. The chain's CDR3 is CASSYSRDTLSNGYTF. CDR3 DNA sequence: TGTGCCAGCAGTTACTCGAGGGACACCCTATCGAATGGCTACACCTTC.

This clonotype was picked up many times. The chain employs TRBV6-1 and TRBJ2-7; either TRBD1 or TRBD2 may fit D (5 bases each). The CDR3 covers 17 residues. Germline loops: CDR1 MNHNS, CDR2 SASEGT. Trimming took off 2 bases at V and 0 bases at J, with 17 bases between the two ends. In nucleotides, the CDR3 is TGTGCCAGCAGTGAATTTGAGGGGCAGGCCATCTCCTACGAGCAGTACTTC. Its protein is CASSEFEGQAISYEQYF.

The V call is TRBV7-8, the J call TRBJ1-5; 7 bases align to TRBD1. The V and J ends lost 6 bases and 4 bases, in that order; junction bases with no gene match: 18. Germline V gene sequence: CDR1 SGHVS, CDR2 FQNEAQ. CDR3 length: 18 residues. CDR3 DNA sequence: TGTGCCAGCAGTCTCCGGGACAGCTTCGCGGGGGTAAATCAGCCCCAGCATTTT. It specifies CASSLRDSFAGVNQPQHF.

The V call is TRBV30, the J call TRBJ1-6, with unresolved D. V shed 6 bases and J shed 9 bases, with 15 bases lying between them. The CDR3 has 13 residues. The germline CDR1 and CDR2 sequences are GTSNPN and SVGIG (reference sequence). The CDR3 DNA reads as TGTGCCTGCTGCACTCCGGAGAGTTCACCCCTCCACTTT. It translates to CACCTPESSPLHF.

This clonotype appeared many times. The V gene is TRBV19, the J gene TRBJ1-5, with TRBD1 as a possible D gene (5 bases). Germline lookup yields CDR1 LNHDA and CDR2 SQIVND (reference sequence). The CDR3 contains 15 residues. Trimming left V 4 bases short and J 3 bases short, with 13 bases between. Here the CDR3 reads CASSTQGRNNQPQHF. The CDR3 nucleotides read TGTGCCAGTAGTACCCAGGGACGGAACAATCAGCCCCAGCATTTT.

This clonotype was counted many times. The rearrangement uses TRBV20-1 and TRBJ2-7; the D gene is possibly TRBD2 (5 bases). The CDR3 covers 13 residues. The germline V and J ends were trimmed by 0 bases and 2 bases, with 8 bases remaining between them. Germline assignment: CDR1 DFQATT and CDR2 SNEGSKA (reference sequence). CDR3 DNA: TGCAGTGCTAGAGATGGAGGAGCCTACGAGCAGTACTTC. This encodes CSARDGGAYEQYF.